These T cell receptor beta chains were read from a single sample in a study of cytomegalovirus exposure and HLA in healthy donors. TCRdb's table, derived via immunoSEQ multiplex PCR, lists solely in-frame clones and lacks some. The table shows 100,000 to 150,000 clones, with roughly three quarters occurring only once. The sequenced sample consisted of PBMCs. The source is a woman in her sixties or seventies in good health and CMV-seronegative. Both conserved end residues are part of each CDR3. A D gene is named only where the DNA matches it firmly. A clone size is listed for some rows: how often the clone was seen (once, few, many), or a class if it is expanded.

d_call j_call clone_size v_call cdr3_aa cdr3_nt
TRBD1 TRBJ2-7 once TRBV7-9 CASSARQGDEQYF TGTGCCAGCAGCGCGAGACAGGGCGACGAGCAGTACTTC
TRBD1 TRBJ2-2 . TRBV9 CASSVAGTGGRSGELFF TGTGCCAGCAGCGTAGCTGGGACAGGGGGCCGGTCCGGGGAGCTGTTTTTT
. TRBJ2-3 . TRBV19 CASTQGLARDTQYF TGTGCCAGTACCCAGGGACTGGCCCGGGATACGCAGTATTTT
. TRBJ2-7 . TRBV7-3 CASSLLPGFGYEQCF TGTGCCAGCAGCTTACTCCCGGGGTTCGGCTACGAGCAGTGCTTC
. TRBJ2-2 . TRBV18 CASSPPNGVNTGELFF TGTGCCAGCTCACCACCGAACGGGGTGAACACCGGGGAGCTGTTTTTT
TRBD2 TRBJ2-2 few TRBV30 CARQRGSGTGELFF TGTGCTCGGCAGCGGGGGTCGGGCACCGGGGAGCTGTTTTTT
. TRBJ2-3 . TRBV18 CASSPGQSTDTQYF TGTGCCAGCTCACCCGGACAGAGCACAGATACGCAGTATTTT
. TRBJ2-2 . TRBV5-1 CASSLVRRGNTGELFF TGCGCCAGCAGCTTGGTGAGACGGGGGAACACCGGGGAGCTGTTTTTT
. TRBJ2-5 . TRBV10-1 CASSEFGSGAETQYF TGCGCCAGCAGTGAGTTTGGTTCTGGGGCTGAGACCCAGTACTTC
. TRBJ1-4 . TRBV18 CASSPDQEGKLFF TGTGCCAGCTCACCAGACCAGGAGGGAAAACTGTTTTTT
TRBD1 TRBJ1-1 . TRBV5-1 CASSRQGEGTEAFF TGCGCCAGCAGCAGACAGGGTGAGGGCACTGAAGCTTTCTTT
TRBD1 TRBJ1-5 few TRBV2 CASSRDRGPTRSQPQHF TGTGCCAGCAGTCGGGACAGGGGGCCCACCAGAAGTCAGCCCCAGCATTTT
TRBD2 TRBJ2-5 few TRBV30 CAWSYGGAGKTQYF TGTGCCTGGAGTTACGGGGGGGCTGGGAAGACCCAGTACTTC
. TRBJ2-5 . TRBV18 CASSPIPLREQETQYF TGTGCCAGCTCACCGATTCCCTTGCGGGAACAAGAGACCCAGTACTTC
TRBD2 TRBJ2-1 few TRBV4-1 CASSLELAGTRNEQFF TGCGCCAGCAGCCTCGAACTAGCGGGAACCAGGAATGAGCAGTTCTTC
. TRBJ2-5 . TRBV7-3 CASSPPRIQYF TGTGCCAGCAGCCCGCCTAGGATCCAGTACTTC
. TRBJ1-5 . TRBV30 CAWSTQGYQPQHF TGTGCCTGGAGTACCCAGGGGTATCAGCCCCAGCATTTT
. TRBJ2-3 . TRBV5-1 CASRLTGGVLTDTQYF TGCGCCAGCAGACTGACAGGCGGCGTCCTCACAGATACGCAGTATTTT
. TRBJ1-6 . TRBV19 CASSGQVRNSPLHF TGTGCCAGTAGTGGGCAGGTCCGGAATTCACCCCTCCACTTT
TRBD1 TRBJ2-7 . TRBV2 CASTYWDRASYEQYF TGTGCCAGCACCTACTGGGACAGGGCCTCCTACGAGCAGTACTTC
TRBD2 TRBJ2-1 . TRBV28 CASSLIGLAANEQFF TGTGCCAGCAGTTTGATCGGACTAGCTGCCAATGAGCAGTTCTTC
. TRBJ2-7 . TRBV27 CASRRAPAGHYEQYF TGTGCCAGCAGACGAGCGCCAGCAGGGCACTACGAGCAGTACTTC
TRBD2 TRBJ2-1 . TRBV27 CASSFGGGAFRSYNEQFF TGTGCCAGCAGTTTTGGCGGGGGGGCCTTTAGGTCCTACAATGAGCAGTTCTTC
. TRBJ1-5 . TRBV7-9 CASSLVTRTAYSNQPQHF TGTGCCAGCAGCTTAGTTACCCGGACAGCTTATAGCAATCAGCCCCAGCATTTT
TRBD1 TRBJ1-4 . TRBV28 CASSLRDRAVFF TGTGCCAGCAGTTTACGTGACAGGGCGGTGTTTTTT